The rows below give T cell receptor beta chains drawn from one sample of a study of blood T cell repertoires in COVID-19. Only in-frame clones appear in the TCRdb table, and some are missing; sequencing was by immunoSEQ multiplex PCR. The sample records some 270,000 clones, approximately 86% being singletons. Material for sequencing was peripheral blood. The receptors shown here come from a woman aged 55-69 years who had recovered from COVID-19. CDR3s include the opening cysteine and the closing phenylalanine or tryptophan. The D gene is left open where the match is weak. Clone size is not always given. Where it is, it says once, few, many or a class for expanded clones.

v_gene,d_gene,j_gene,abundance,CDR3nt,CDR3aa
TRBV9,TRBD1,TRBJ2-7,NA,TGTGCCAGCAGCGCGGGACAGGGCCGCTTTGAGCAGTACTTC,CASSAGQGRFEQYF
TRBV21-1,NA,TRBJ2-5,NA,TGTGCCAGCAGCAAAGGGGGGCCTACCGCAGTGACCCAGTACTTC,CASSKGGPTAVTQYF
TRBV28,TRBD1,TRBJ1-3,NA,TGTGCCAGCAGCAGACCGGGACAGGGGGGAAACACCATATATTTT,CASSRPGQGGNTIYF
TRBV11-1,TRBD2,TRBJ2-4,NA,TGTGCCAGCAGCCAATCACTAGCGGGGGACATTCAGTACTTC,CASSQSLAGDIQYF
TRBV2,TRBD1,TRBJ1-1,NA,TGTGCCAGCAGTTACACAGGGGGAAGAACTGAAGCTTTCTTT,CASSYTGGRTEAFF
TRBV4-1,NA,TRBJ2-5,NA,TGCGCCAGCAGCCAAACACTAGCCCGCCGGGGTGAGACCCAGTACTTC,CASSQTLARRGETQYF
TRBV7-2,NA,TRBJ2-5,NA,TGTGCCAGCAGCTTACCAGGCGGGATAGTAGAGACCCAGTACTTC,CASSLPGGIVETQYF
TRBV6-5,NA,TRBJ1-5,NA,TGTGCCAGCAGTCACGGCAGCGGGAGCAATCAGCCCCAGCATTTT,CASSHGSGSNQPQHF
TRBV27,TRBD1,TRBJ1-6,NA,TGTGCCAGCAGACTGGACAGGAGCTATAATTCACCCCTCCACTTT,CASRLDRSYNSPLHF
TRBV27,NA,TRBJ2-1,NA,TGTGCCAGCAGTTTTGGTGCCCGGGTGCATGAGCAGTTCTTC,CASSFGARVHEQFF
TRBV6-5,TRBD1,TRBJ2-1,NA,TGTGCCAGCAGTTACAGGGACAGGAAGCAGTTCTTC,CASSYRDRKQFF
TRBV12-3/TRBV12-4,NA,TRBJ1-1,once,TGTGCCAGCAGTCTAGACAGGATCACTGAAGCTTTCTTT,CASSLDRITEAFF
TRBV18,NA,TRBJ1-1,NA,TGTGCCAGCTCACCACGGGGGCTATCAGGCATGAACACTGAAGCTTTCTTT,CASSPRGLSGMNTEAFF